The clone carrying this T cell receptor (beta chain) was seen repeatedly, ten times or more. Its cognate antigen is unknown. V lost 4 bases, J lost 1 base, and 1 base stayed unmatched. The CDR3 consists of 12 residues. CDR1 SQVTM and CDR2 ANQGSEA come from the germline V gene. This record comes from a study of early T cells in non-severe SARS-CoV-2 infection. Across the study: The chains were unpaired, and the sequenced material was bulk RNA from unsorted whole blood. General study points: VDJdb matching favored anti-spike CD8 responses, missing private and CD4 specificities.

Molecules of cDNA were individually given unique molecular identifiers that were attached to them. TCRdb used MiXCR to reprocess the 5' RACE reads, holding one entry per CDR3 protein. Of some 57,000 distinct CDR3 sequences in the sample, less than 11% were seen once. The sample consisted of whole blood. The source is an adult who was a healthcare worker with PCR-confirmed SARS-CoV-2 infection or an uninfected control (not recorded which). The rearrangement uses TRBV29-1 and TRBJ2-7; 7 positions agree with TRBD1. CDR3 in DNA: TGCAGCGTTGCGACAGGGTCCTACGAGCAGTACTTC. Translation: CSVATGSYEQYF.